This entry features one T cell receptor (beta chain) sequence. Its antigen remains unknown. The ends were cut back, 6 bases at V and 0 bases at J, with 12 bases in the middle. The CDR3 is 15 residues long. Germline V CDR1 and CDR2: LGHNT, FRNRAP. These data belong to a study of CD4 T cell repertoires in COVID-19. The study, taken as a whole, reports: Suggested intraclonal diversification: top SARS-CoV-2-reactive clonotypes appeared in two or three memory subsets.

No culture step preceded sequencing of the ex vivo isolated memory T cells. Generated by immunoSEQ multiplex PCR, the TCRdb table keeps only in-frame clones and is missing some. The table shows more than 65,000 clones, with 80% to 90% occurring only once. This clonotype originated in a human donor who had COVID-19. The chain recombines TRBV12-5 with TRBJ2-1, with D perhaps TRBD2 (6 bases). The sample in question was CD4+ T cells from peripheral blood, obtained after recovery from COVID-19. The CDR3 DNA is TGTGCTAGTGGGGGCGGGGATTCCTCCTACAATGAGCAGTTCTTC. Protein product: CASGGGDSSYNEQFF.